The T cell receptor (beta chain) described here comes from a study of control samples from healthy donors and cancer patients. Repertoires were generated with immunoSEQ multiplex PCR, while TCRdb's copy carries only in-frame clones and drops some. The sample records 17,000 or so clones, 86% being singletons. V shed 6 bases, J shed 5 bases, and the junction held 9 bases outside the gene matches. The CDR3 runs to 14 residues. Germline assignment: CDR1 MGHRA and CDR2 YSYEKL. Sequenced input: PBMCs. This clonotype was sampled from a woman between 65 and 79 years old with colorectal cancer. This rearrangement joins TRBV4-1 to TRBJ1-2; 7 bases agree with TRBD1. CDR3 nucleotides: TGCGCCAGCAGAGGGGGCTGGAAGGGGTATGGCTACACCTTC. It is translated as CASRGGWKGYGYTF.